The entry below describes one T cell receptor (beta chain). The source of the sample is a study of cytomegalovirus exposure and HLA in healthy donors. Germline V gives CDR1 SGHTA, CDR2 FQGNSA. The CDR3 runs 16 residues. V lost 5 bases and J lost 0; bases outside the gene matches: 6. PCR primers comprised 60 Vbeta and 13 Jbeta primers. Clones were read by immunoSEQ multiplex PCR, and TCRdb kept only the in-frame ones, dropping some. The data hold a few hundred thousand clones, with around 89% observed a single time. Sequences were obtained from PBMCs. The chain is built from TRBV7-2 and TRBJ1-5, with 8 bases that match TRBD1. The source of this sequence is a young woman in good health and CMV-seronegative. The CDR3 coding sequence is TGTGCCAGCAGCCAAGGGACAGGATATAGCAATCAGCCCCAGCATTTT. Encoded protein: CASSQGTGYSNQPQHF.